This T cell receptor (beta chain) is drawn from a study of beta chain features in type 1 diabetes. Study-wide context: Patient and healthy donor groups were alike in age, gender and cell yields. Broader study findings: The naive, central memory and Treg TCRB repertoires showed an apparent similarity that was greater among patients than among healthy donors. VDJ junctions in type 1 diabetes patients carried more deletions and fewer insertions. There was a moderate but significant shortening of TCRB CDR3s in all four CD4+ subsets of Type 1 diabetes patients.

The entirety of the isolated RNA underwent reverse transcription, so expressed TCRB transcripts were sequenced. Regulatory, naive and central memory T cell samples averaged around 3.6 million reads. The data were produced by immunoSEQ multiplex PCR, yet TCRdb's version contains in-frame clones alone and is incomplete. The sample carries about 650,000 clones, around 11% recorded once. To note about this clone: The antigen is unknown. This same CDR3 is encoded by further DNA sequences in the sample.

Trimming took 2 bases from V and 3 from J; bases not matched to a gene: 3. The CDR3 runs 14 residues. Germline loops: CDR1 MNHEY, CDR2 SVGAGI. This receptor was identified in a man between 25 and 39 years old with type 1 diabetes. The sequenced sample consisted of naive CD4+ T cells from blood. The chain recombines TRBV6-5 with TRBJ2-7; 8 nucleotides align to TRBD1. CDR3 amino acids: CASSYRGQDYEQYF. CDR3 bases: TGTGCCAGCAGTTACAGGGGACAGGACTACGAGCAGTACTTC.